Listed here are 18 T cell receptor beta chains from one sample, sequenced in a study of regulatory T cells in long-lasting Graves disease. Building the TCR beta libraries relied on iRepertoire HTBI primers, and CDR3 regions underwent Arm-PCR. Each CDR3 protein is one row after TCRdb ran MiXCR on the multiplex PCR reads. The sample carries around 400,000 distinct CDR3 sequences, 23% recorded once. Time point denoted: persistent/refractory GD, antithyroid drugs over 5 years with positive TRAb. Making the TCR library involved RNA that had been extracted from PBMCs. This specimen consisted of peripheral blood mononuclear cells (PBMCs), obtained when the disease was refractory, from a patient treated with antithyroid drugs. The receptors were sampled from a female donor with Graves disease.

At least ten counts were recorded for this clonotype. The rearrangement joins TRBV6-1 to TRBJ1-2, with 8 bases fitting TRBD1. The CDR3 covers 14 residues. Germline V gene lookup returns CDR1 MNHNS and CDR2 SASEGT. The J segment lost 6 bases and the V segment lost 5 bases, leaving 8 bases of the junction unmatched. The CDR3 DNA reads as TGTGCCAGCAGTCGGGGACAGGTCCGCGATGGCTACACCTTC. Its translation: CASSRGQVRDGYTF.

The DNA of the CDR3 is TGTGCCAGCAGTTCTTCTTTTAGCGGGAGTCCAACCGGGGAGCTGTTTTTT. It specifies CASSSSFSGSPTGELFF. This chain links TRBV28 with TRBJ2-2; 9 bases map to TRBD2. The CDR3 is made up of 17 amino acids. CDR1 is MDHEN, CDR2 SYDVKM, per germline. The V gene end was trimmed by 4 bases and the J gene end by 5 bases; junction bases not matched to a gene: 11.

This clonotype was picked up a small number of times. J is TRBJ2-5 and V is TRBV24-1, with D unclear. The CDR3 spans 13 residues. V was clipped by 5 bases and J by 5 bases, with 11 bases between them. Germline V CDR1 and CDR2: KGHDR, SFDVKD. The chain's CDR3 is CATSGGVGETQYF. The CDR3 nucleotides are TGTGCCACCAGTGGCGGCGTGGGGGAGACCCAGTACTTC.

The chain uses TRBV6-2 or TRBV6-3 and TRBJ2-2; 7 bases agree with TRBD1. The germline V gene has CDR1 MNHEY and CDR2 SVGEGT. The trim removed 1 base at V and 3 bases at J, leaving 5 bases unmatched. The CDR3 has 16 residues. As DNA, the CDR3 is TGTGCCAGCAGTTACTTCGACAGGGATGACACCGGGGAGCTGTTTTTT. It translates to CASSYFDRDDTGELFF.

This clonotype was counted a single time. A much larger clone lies a single base off, so this may be a read error. Likely a read error: the CDR3 ends without its conserved phenylalanine or tryptophan. The chain carries TRBV27 and TRBJ1-2, with D uncertain. CDR3 length: 13 amino acids. Germline lookup yields CDR1 MNHEY and CDR2 SMNVEV (reference sequence). V dropped 6 bases and J dropped 6 bases, with 14 bases sitting between them. The CDR3 protein is CASSRQPSHGYTL. The CDR3 DNA sequence: TGTGCCAGCAGCCGCCAGCCCAGCCATGGCTACACCCTC.

This clonotype appeared many times. The rearrangement uses TRBV20-1 and TRBJ1-6, with D possibly TRBD1 on 6 matching bases. From germline, CDR1 is DFQATT and CDR2 SNEGSKA (reference sequence). The V end lost 3 bases, the J end lost 10 bases, and 16 bases lay between the germline ends. CDR3 length: 14 residues. CDR3 nucleotide sequence: TGCAGTGCTAGTATTCAGGGGAAGGGCTCACCCCTCCACTTT. As protein: CSASIQGKGSPLHF.

This clonotype has only a few counts. The chain is built from TRBV20-1 and TRBJ2-5; D not certain. In germline, CDR1 is DFQATT, CDR2 SNEGSKA (reference sequence). V was shortened by 0 bases and J by 5 bases, with 13 bases between the two germline ends. The CDR3 spans 14 residues. DNA of the CDR3: TGCAGTGCTAGAGATTTGGGCCAGGCGGAGACCCAGTACTTC. Protein product: CSARDLGQAETQYF.

This sequence joins TRBV20-1 and TRBJ1-2; no firm D call. The CDR3 loop spans 10 amino acids. Germline CDR1 reads DFQATT; CDR2 reads SNEGSKA (reference sequence). The CDR3 protein is CAGGPSGYTF. For the CDR3, the DNA is TGCGCGGGAGGCCCCAGTGGCTACACCTTC.

This clonotype was detected a few times. J is TRBJ2-7 and V is TRBV7-3; TRBD2 aligns across 8 bases. Germline trimming cut 1 base from V and 0 bases from J; bases unmatched to any gene: 2. Germline V gene lookup returns CDR1 SGHTA and CDR2 FQGTGA. This CDR3 has 15 amino acids. CDR3 sequence (DNA): TGTGCCAGCAGCTTAAGTAGCGGGACCTCCTACGAGCAGTACTTC. Its protein is CASSLSSGTSYEQYF.

This clonotype appeared many times. The chain uses TRBV20-1 and TRBJ2-5; 7 bases are a match to TRBD2. This CDR3 spans 13 amino acids. Germline CDR1 and CDR2: DFQATT and SNEGSKA (reference sequence). Germline trimming cut 1 base from V and 5 bases from J; bases unmatched to any gene: 4. The CDR3 DNA reads TGCAGTGCTAGAGTGGCGGGAGCGGAGACCCAGTACTTC. It translates to CSARVAGAETQYF.

The CDR3 DNA reads TGTGCCAGCAGTGGTCCAGCTTCAAACACTGAAGCTTTCTTT. Its translation: CASSGPASNTEAFF. This chain uses TRBV28 with TRBJ1-1; D is unresolved. V lost 5 bases and J 2 bases, leaving 12 bases between the germline ends. The CDR3 covers 14 residues. Germline V CDR1 and CDR2: MDHEN, SYDVKM.

This clonotype appeared many times. J is TRBJ1-5 and V is TRBV28; D is perhaps TRBD1 (5 bases). Trimming took 6 bases from V and 6 from J, leaving 18 bases between them. Germline V CDR1 and CDR2: MDHEN, SYDVKM. The CDR3 is 15 residues long. This CDR3 reads CASRGRERFLQPQHF. The DNA for the CDR3 is TGTGCCAGCAGGGGCAGGGAAAGGTTCCTTCAGCCCCAGCATTTT.

On this clonotype itself: Lacking the conserved final phenylalanine or tryptophan, this CDR3 likely reflects a read error. The chain combines TRBV30 with TRBJ1-1; 7 bases line up with TRBD1. V trimming: 7 bases; J trimming: 10 bases; junction bases outside the gene matches: 6. The germline V gene encodes CDR1 GTSNPN and CDR2 SVGIG (reference sequence). This CDR3 comprises 10 residues. The CDR3 nucleotides are TGTGCCTTTCGGACAGGCGGAGCTTTCCTT. Translating it yields CAFRTGGAFL.

Only a few counts were recorded for this clonotype. The V gene is TRBV3-1, the J gene TRBJ1-6; D not certain. V was trimmed by 0 bases and J by 10 bases, leaving 7 bases between them. Germline V CDR1 and CDR2: LGHDT, YNNKEL (reference sequence). CDR3 length: 13 residues. The CDR3 sequence is CASSQDLVSPLHF. Written as DNA, the CDR3 is TGTGCCAGCAGCCAAGATCTGGTATCACCCCTCCACTTT.

This clonotype was counted a few times. The V and J genes are TRBV10-3 and TRBJ2-4; D gene uncertain. Germline CDR1 and CDR2: ENHRY and SYGVKD. V dropped 0 bases and J dropped 3 bases, with 9 bases sitting between them. CDR3 length: 15 amino acids. CDR3 coding DNA: TGTGCCATCAGTGAGTCGAAGGAAGGCAAAAACATTCAGTACTTC. Encoded protein: CAISESKEGKNIQYF.

This clonotype was detected only once. V and J are TRBV5-1 and TRBJ2-7, with 7 bases matching TRBD2. The J segment lost 2 bases and the V segment lost 1 base, leaving 12 bases of the junction unmatched. The germline V gene encodes CDR1 SGHRS and CDR2 YFSETQ. CDR3 size: 17 residues. The CDR3 loop reads CASSLWLRRESPYEQYF. CDR3 sequence (DNA): TGCGCCAGCAGCTTGTGGTTGAGGCGGGAGAGTCCCTACGAGCAGTACTTC.

The table lists this clonotype with many counts. The V gene is TRBV20-1, the J gene TRBJ2-5; 9 bases fit TRBD2. Germline CDR1 is DFQATT and CDR2 is SNEGSKA (reference sequence). This CDR3 has 15 residues. V gave up 4 bases and J gave up 4 bases; unmatched junction bases: 10. The CDR3 spells CSAKDGGRATETQYF. CDR3 DNA sequence: TGCAGTGCTAAGGATGGCGGGAGGGCCACAGAGACCCAGTACTTC.

The sample holds a few counts of this clonotype. The V and J genes are TRBV5-1 and TRBJ1-6, with 9 bases lining up with TRBD1. J lost 2 bases, V lost 4 bases, and 7 bases had no gene match. The CDR3 extends over 17 amino acids. Per the germline V gene, CDR1 is SGHRS and CDR2 is YFSETQ. The CDR3 reads CASSLGDRVPYNSPLHF. The CDR3 bases are TGCGCCAGCAGCCTTGGGGACAGGGTCCCCTATAATTCACCCCTCCACTTT.